This T cell receptor (beta chain) was retrieved from a study of blood T cell repertoires in COVID-19. Study as a whole: The United States, Italy and Spain provided the acute and convalescent COVID-19 samples. T cells, B-cell-depleted T cells, or PBMCs supplied cDNA or gDNA.

Study processing details: By means of reference gene primer amplification, nucleated cell counts were estimated. Only in-frame clones appear in the TCRdb table, and some are missing; sequencing was by immunoSEQ multiplex PCR. V, J and clone size reflect that table, while D and trimming were determined from the DNA. The sample records 57,000 or so clones, approximately 86% being singletons. V was trimmed by 0 bases and J by 7 bases, leaving 13 bases between them. Germline V gives CDR1 SGHDT, CDR2 YYEEEE. The CDR3 runs to 15 residues. The J gene is TRBJ1-4, the V gene TRBV5-6, with D hard to call. Sequenced input: peripheral blood. The clonotype was recovered from a human donor in a cohort sampled during active COVID-19. CDR3 protein: CASSLAGGPGEKLFF. Written as DNA, the CDR3 is TGTGCCAGCAGCTTGGCTGGCGGTCCGGGTGAAAAACTGTTTTTT.